What follows are 19 T cell receptor beta chains derived from one specimen sequenced in a study of blood T cell repertoires in COVID-19 (TCRdb year 2020). The method was the immunoSEQ multiplex PCR assay. TCRdb limited this immuneACCESS table to in-frame rearrangements with V and J called. A share of clones is missing; checked studies link under half to unresolved V genes, and the rest is unexplained. In this sample the table shows 27,000 or so clones, around nine tenths of which occur a single time. 2.5% to 3.5% of the sample is in the top ten clones. Sequences were obtained from peripheral blood. Receptors were obtained from a human donor in a cohort sampled during active COVID-19.

V usage is TRBV7-6 and J usage is TRBJ1-2, with no clear D. CDR1 and CDR2 (germline): SGHVS, FNYEAQ. V lost 5 bases and J 4 bases, leaving 5 bases between the germline ends. This CDR3 has 11 residues. Here the CDR3 reads CASSAGYGYTF. CDR3 DNA sequence: TGTGCCAGCAGCGCCGGCTATGGCTACACCTTC.

V gene TRBV11-2 combines with J gene TRBJ2-5; D might be TRBD1 (6 bases). CDR3 length: 14 amino acids. Deletions cut 5 bases from V and 5 bases from J, with 15 bases between. The V gene's germline CDR1 is SGHAT and CDR2 FQNNGV. This chain's CDR3 is CASSTGTTGETQYF. The CDR3 nucleotides are TGTGCCAGCAGCACAGGGACGACGGGCGAGACCCAGTACTTC.

The chain recombines TRBV5-1 with TRBJ2-2, with a possible D match to TRBD1 (6 bases). Germline CDR1 is SGHRS and CDR2 is YFSETQ. The ends were cut back, 4 bases at V and 2 bases at J, with 12 bases in the middle. The CDR3 totals 15 residues. The chain's CDR3 is CASSIRTDNTGELFF. The CDR3 coding sequence is TGCGCCAGCAGCATCCGGACAGACAACACCGGGGAGCTGTTTTTT. The whole variable domain, filled in from reference TRBV5-1 and TRBJ2-2, reads KAGVTQTPRYLIKTRGQQVTLSCSPISGHRSVSWYQQTPGQGLQFLFEYFSETQRNKGNFPGRFSGRQFSNSRSEMNVSTLELGDSALYLCASSIRTDNTGELFFGEGSRLTVL.

The chain employs TRBV29-1 and TRBJ2-7; TRBD2 agrees at 7 bases. The CDR3 has 15 amino acids. The V segment lost 6 bases and the J segment 3 bases; nucleotides outside the gene matches: 14. CDR1 and CDR2 (germline): SQVTM, ANQGSEA. The CDR3 loop is CSVGKGRAAYYEQYF. The CDR3 region has the DNA TGCAGCGTGGGGAAAGGGAGGGCGGCATACTACGAGCAGTACTTC.

The V gene is TRBV30, the J gene TRBJ2-4, with TRBD2 as a possible D gene (6 bases). Trimming cost V 0 bases and J 1 base, with 13 bases left between them. Germline CDR1 reads GTSNPN; CDR2 reads SVGIG (reference sequence). The CDR3 contains 16 residues. As DNA, the CDR3 is TGTGCCTGGAGTGTATGGCGGGGTAGGGCCAAAAACATTCAGTACTTC. Protein sequence: CAWSVWRGRAKNIQYF.

The chain combines TRBV7-2 with TRBJ2-4; TRBD2 might be the D (6 bases). Germline V gives CDR1 SGHTA, CDR2 FQGNSA. Trimming removed 5 bases at V and 2 bases at J, with 10 bases between. The CDR3 consists of 14 residues. CDR3 nucleotide sequence: TGTGCCAGCAGCCTCGGGGGTACCAAAAACATTCAGTACTTC. It translates to CASSLGGTKNIQYF.

This clone showed up just once. V is TRBV27 and J is TRBJ2-1; D possibly corresponds to TRBD2 (5 bases). The CDR3 has 15 residues. Germline V gene lookup returns CDR1 MNHEY and CDR2 SMNVEV (reference sequence). Trimming shortened V by 8 bases and J by 0 bases, and 14 bases separated the two germline ends. This chain's CDR3 is CASRLASLSYNEQFF. The CDR3 DNA reads TGTGCCAGCCGACTTGCTAGCCTCTCCTACAATGAGCAGTTCTTC.

The rearrangement uses TRBV7-2 and TRBJ2-1; D remains ambiguous. CDR3 size: 12 residues. Germline assignment: CDR1 SGHTA and CDR2 FQGNSA. V was clipped by 4 bases and J by 4 bases, with 5 bases between them. CDR3 coding DNA: TGTGCCAGCAGCTCCCTTTACAATGAGCAGTTCTTC. This sequence encodes CASSSLYNEQFF.

The chain couples TRBV21-1 to TRBJ2-7; no check of the table's D call, TRBD2, against the DNA was made. TRBV21-1 represents a pseudogene. The CDR3 consists of 18 residues. The CDR3 here is CASSKSGLAGGNAYEQYF. Written as DNA, the CDR3 is TGTGCCAGCAGCAAATCGGGGCTAGCGGGAGGCAATGCCTACGAGCAGTACTTC.

This clone was observed a few times. The chain couples TRBV28 to TRBJ1-1, with D possibly being TRBD1 (5 bases). Germline V CDR1 and CDR2: MDHEN, SYDVKM. V lost 3 bases to trimming and J lost 1 base, with 12 bases between them. The CDR3 has 15 amino acids. The CDR3 loop is CASSFGGAGNTEAFF. CDR3 nucleotide sequence: TGTGCCAGCAGTTTCGGAGGGGCGGGGAACACTGAAGCTTTCTTT.

The rearrangement links TRBV27 to TRBJ1-5, with a tentative D call TRBD1 (5 bases). Germline V gene lookup returns CDR1 MNHEY and CDR2 SMNVEV (reference sequence). The CDR3 spans 15 residues. V gave up 8 bases and J gave up 2 bases, with 16 bases separating them. CDR3 in DNA: TGTGCCAGCCGCAGTCAGGGAAAGGGCAATCAGCCCCAGCATTTT. This gives the protein CASRSQGKGNQPQHF.

The chain links TRBV3-1 (or the pseudogene TRBV3-2) to TRBJ2-7; 16 bases match TRBD2. Germline lookup yields CDR1 LGHDT and CDR2 YNNKEL (reference sequence). The CDR3 runs to 19 residues. The V segment lost 4 bases and the J segment 5 bases; nucleotides outside the gene matches: 14. This CDR3 reads CASSPDSGTSGRARDEQYF. CDR3 nucleotides: TGTGCCAGCAGCCCCGACTCCGGGACTAGCGGGAGGGCCCGGGACGAGCAGTACTTC.

The chain is built from TRBV5-1 and TRBJ2-5, with TRBD2 matching 7 bases. Germline assignment: CDR1 SGHRS and CDR2 YFSETQ. J was trimmed by 3 bases and V by 0 bases; bases with no gene match: 2. The CDR3 has 14 amino acids. In nucleotides, the CDR3 is TGCGCCAGCAGCTTGGGGGCGGGGGAAGAGACCCAGTACTTC. It yields the protein CASSLGAGEETQYF.

The gene calls are TRBV11-2 and TRBJ2-5; 14 bases are a match to TRBD2. Per germline, CDR1 SGHAT and CDR2 FQNNGV. The CDR3 consists of 15 residues. The junction had 6 bases not matched to a gene; V was cut back by 5 bases and J by 7 bases. CDR3 bases: TGTGCCAGCAGCCCGGGGACTAGCGGGGGTGGGACCCAGTACTTC. Amino acids: CASSPGTSGGGTQYF.

This chain links TRBV7-9 with TRBJ1-4, with TRBD1 identical over 7 bases. With 0 bases clipped from V and 5 bases from J, the junction kept 0 bases outside the gene matches. Germline V CDR1 and CDR2: SEHNR, FQNEAQ (reference sequence). There are 14 residues in the CDR3. CDR3 bases: TGTGCCAGCAGCTTAGCAGGGGGCAATGAAAAACTGTTTTTT. This encodes CASSLAGGNEKLFF. The whole variable domain, remainder taken from reference TRBV7-9 and TRBJ1-4, is DTGVSQNPRHKITKRGQNVTFRCDPISEHNRLYWYRQTLGQGPEFLTYFQNEAQLEKSRLLSDRFSAERPKGSFSTLEIQRTEQGDSAMYLCASSLAGGNEKLFFGSGTQLSVL.

The rearrangement links TRBV14 to TRBJ1-1, with D maybe TRBD1 (5 bases). V shed 5 bases and J shed 5 bases, with 21 bases lying between them. CDR1 and CDR2 (germline): SGHDN, FVKESK. The CDR3 length is 16 residues. Here the CDR3 reads CASSFTQAGMGTEAFF. As DNA, the CDR3 is TGTGCCAGCAGCTTCACCCAGGCAGGGATGGGTACTGAAGCTTTCTTT.

The rearrangement links TRBV3-1 (or the pseudogene TRBV3-2) to TRBJ2-5; weak D call: TRBD2 (6 bases). Trimming took 0 bases from V and 5 from J, leaving 13 bases between them. The CDR3 length is 15 residues. Germline V gene sequence: CDR1 LGHDT, CDR2 YNNKEL (reference sequence). The CDR3 loop is CASSQDAGSGETQYF. The CDR3 bases are TGTGCCAGCAGCCAAGATGCCGGGAGTGGGGAGACCCAGTACTTC.

This clone was counted between two and nine times. This chain connects TRBV10-2 to TRBJ2-5; TRBD2 matches at 10 bases. From germline, CDR1 is WSHSY and CDR2 SAAADI. The CDR3 loop spans 14 amino acids. V lost 1 base and J lost 6; bases outside the gene matches: 2. The CDR3 region is CASSELAGGQTQYF. The CDR3 nucleotides are TGCGCCAGCAGTGAGTTAGCGGGAGGACAGACCCAGTACTTC.

V is TRBV9 and J is TRBJ2-3; no definite D call. Between the trimmed V and J ends, which lost 0 bases and 2 bases, there was a span of 10 bases. CDR3 length equals 15 residues. Germline V gives CDR1 SGDLS, CDR2 YYNGEE. CDR3: CASSVELQNTDTQYF. CDR3 bases: TGTGCCAGCAGCGTAGAGCTACAGAACACAGATACGCAGTATTTT. The entire variable domain, with the rest obtained from reference TRBV9 and TRBJ2-3, is as follows: DSGVTQTPKHLITATGQRVTLRCSPRSGDLSVYWYQQSLDQGLQFLIQYYNGEERAKGNILERFSAQQFPDLHSELNLSSLELGDSALYFCASSVELQNTDTQYFGPGTRLTVL.